The 28 T cell receptor beta chains given below trace back to one sample, sequenced in a study of blood T cell repertoires in COVID-19. Here immunoSEQ multiplex PCR was the method, and the copy in TCRdb shows in-frame clones only, minus some. The sample carries 95,000 to 150,000 clones, 70% to 85% recorded once. Sample: peripheral blood. The receptors come from a woman in her seventies with acute or convalescent COVID-19.

The gene calls are TRBV30 and TRBJ2-3, with TRBD2 as a possible D gene (7 bases). V was shortened by 2 bases and J by 6 bases, with 18 bases between the two germline ends. This CDR3 is built from 15 residues. The germline gives CDR1 GTSNPN, CDR2 SVGIG (reference sequence). The CDR3 DNA sequence: TGTGCCTGGAGTTTGGGGGCGGGGGAAATTGATACGCAGTATTTT. It codes for CAWSLGAGEIDTQYF.

The rearrangement links TRBV27 to TRBJ2-2; D might be TRBD1 (6 bases). V was clipped by 7 bases and J by 5 bases, with 14 bases between them. Germline values: CDR1 MNHEY, CDR2 SMNVEV (reference sequence). The CDR3 runs to 14 residues. The CDR3 DNA reads TGTGCCAGCAAGGGTCAAACAGGGACCGGGGAGCTGTTTTTT. Its protein product is CASKGQTGTGELFF.

This sequence joins TRBV29-1 and TRBJ1-5; D might be TRBD1 (6 bases). The V gene lost 7 bases and the J gene lost 4 bases, with 14 bases spanning the gap. The CDR3 is made up of 13 amino acids. The V gene's germline CDR1 is SQVTM and CDR2 ANQGSEA. CDR3 in DNA: TGCAGCGCCCGACAGGACTCTAATCAGCCCCAGCATTTT. Protein sequence: CSARQDSNQPQHF.

The rearrangement joins TRBV10-3 to TRBJ1-1; 9 positions agree with TRBD1. The CDR3 has 14 residues. CDR1 ENHRY and CDR2 SYGVKD come from the germline V gene. J was trimmed by 6 bases and V by 3 bases; bases with no gene match: 5. In DNA, the CDR3 is TGTGCCATCAGTGATAACAGGGGGCACTCTGAAGCTTTCTTT. It yields the protein CAISDNRGHSEAFF.

This clone was counted a single time. DNA of the CDR3: TGTGCCAGCAGCGTAGTGGACAGGGGTGTGCCGTACTTC. Its protein product is CASSVVDRGVPYF. J is TRBJ2-7 and V is TRBV9, with TRBD1 matching over 9 bases. This CDR3 contains 13 residues. Germline assignment: CDR1 SGDLS and CDR2 YYNGEE. V shed 0 bases and J 12 bases; nucleotides not matched to a gene: 7. Full variable domain (outside the CDR3, taken from reference TRBV9 and TRBJ2-7): DSGVTQTPKHLITATGQRVTLRCSPRSGDLSVYWYQQSLDQGLQFLIQYYNGEERAKGNILERFSAQQFPDLHSELNLSSLELGDSALYFCASSVVDRGVPYFGPGTRLTVT.

This clone was detected a few times. CDR3 amino acids: CASSQDFRAADGYTF. CDR3 nucleotide sequence: TGCGCCAGCAGCCAAGATTTCAGGGCTGCGGATGGCTACACCTTC. The genes are TRBV4-3 and TRBJ1-2; a possible D gene is TRBD1 (5 bases). The CDR3 runs to 15 residues. Between the trimmed V and J ends, which lost 0 bases and 6 bases, there was a span of 14 bases. Germline loops: CDR1 LGHNA, CDR2 YSLEER.

There are a few counts of this clone. J is TRBJ1-5 and V is TRBV6-2 or TRBV6-3, with 10 bases fitting TRBD1. V shed 2 bases, J shed 6 bases, and the junction held 4 bases outside the gene matches. The CDR3 loop spans 15 amino acids. Germline V gene sequence: CDR1 MNHEY, CDR2 SVGEGT. The CDR3 sequence: CASSYRTGGGQPQHF. DNA for the CDR3: TGTGCCAGCAGTTACCGGACAGGGGGGGGTCAGCCCCAGCATTTT.

The chain combines TRBV7-3 with TRBJ2-1; D call uncertain. The germline CDR1 and CDR2 sequences are SGHTA and FQGTGA. The germline V and J ends were trimmed by 4 bases and 9 bases, with 7 bases remaining between them. The CDR3 contains 11 residues. The CDR3 DNA reads TGTGCCAGCAGCTCAGGTATTGAGCAGTTCTTC. Amino acid sequence: CASSSGIEQFF.

In regard to this clone: Other DNA sequences in this sample translate to the same CDR3. J is TRBJ1-2 and V is TRBV30; D remains ambiguous. Germline CDR1 GTSNPN, CDR2 SVGIG (reference sequence). The ends were cut back, 6 bases at V and 6 bases at J, with 20 bases in the middle. CDR3 length: 14 amino acids. The CDR3 DNA is TGTGCCTGTCGACGAGGGAGGTTTGGGGATGGCTACACCTTC. Translating it yields CACRRGRFGDGYTF.

The chain is built from TRBV29-1 and TRBJ2-3, with 7 positions matching TRBD2. J lost 6 bases, V lost 3 bases, and 6 bases had no gene match. The germline gives CDR1 SQVTM, CDR2 ANQGSEA. The CDR3 runs 13 residues. CDR3 in DNA: TGCAGCGTTGAGCGCGGGGGTTCCGATACGCAGTATTTT. Its translation is CSVERGGSDTQYF.

This clone appeared once. The gene calls are TRBV5-8 and TRBJ2-1, with D tentatively TRBD1 (6 bases). The CDR3 covers 14 residues. In germline, CDR1 is SGHTS, CDR2 YDEGEE. Deletions cut 0 bases from V and 7 bases from J, with 11 bases between. The CDR3 here is CASSLAGGVNEQFF. The CDR3 coding sequence is TGTGCCAGCAGCTTGGCTGGGGGCGTGAATGAGCAGTTCTTC.

V and J are TRBV14 and TRBJ2-3; TRBD1 matches 10 bases. Germline trimming cut 5 bases from V and 1 base from J; bases unmatched to any gene: 6. CDR3 length equals 16 residues. Germline CDR1 SGHDN, CDR2 FVKESK. The CDR3 protein is CASSLGQGKGTDTQYF. The CDR3, as DNA: TGTGCCAGCAGCTTGGGACAGGGGAAAGGCACAGATACGCAGTATTTT.

The chain couples TRBV30 to TRBJ2-5; 8 bases match TRBD2. Germline CDR1 is GTSNPN and CDR2 is SVGIG (reference sequence). This CDR3 comprises 13 residues. Unmatched junction bases numbered 8, after V lost 6 bases and J lost 5 bases. The CDR3 here is CACHGTSFETQYF. For the CDR3, the DNA is TGTGCCTGCCATGGGACTAGTTTCGAGACCCAGTACTTC.

The rearrangement joins TRBV5-6 to TRBJ1-2; D is undetermined. V was shortened by 1 base and J by 6 bases, with 10 bases between the two germline ends. This CDR3 has 13 amino acids. Germline V gives CDR1 SGHDT, CDR2 YYEEEE. The CDR3 is CASSLFSVDGYTF. Written as DNA, the CDR3 is TGTGCCAGCAGCTTGTTCAGCGTGGATGGCTACACCTTC. Variable domain in full (rest from reference TRBV5-6 and TRBJ1-2): DAGVTQSPTHLIKTRGQQVTLRCSPKSGHDTVSWYQQALGQGPQFIFQYYEEEERQRGNFPDRFSGHQFPNYSSELNVNALLLGDSALYLCASSLFSVDGYTFGSGTRLTVV.

This rearrangement joins TRBV13 to TRBJ2-1; a weak D match, TRBD2 (6 bases). CDR1 is PRHDT, CDR2 FYEKMQ, per germline (reference sequence). This CDR3 comprises 14 residues. V gave up 6 bases and J gave up 6 bases, with 15 bases separating them. In nucleotides, the CDR3 is TGTGCCAGCAGTTTACGGGGGAGGTCCAATGAGCAGTTCTTC. It encodes CASSLRGRSNEQFF.

The J gene is TRBJ1-2, the V gene TRBV6-6; 10 bases agree with TRBD1. The V gene's germline CDR1 is MNHNY and CDR2 SVGAGI (reference sequence). V was pared by 5 bases and J by 4 bases, with 7 bases of the junction left unmatched. This CDR3 spans 15 amino acids. This chain's CDR3 is CASSGETGGSYGYTF. The CDR3 region has the DNA TGTGCCAGCAGTGGGGAGACAGGGGGCAGCTATGGCTACACCTTC.

The chain couples TRBV7-2 to TRBJ1-1; tentatively, D is TRBD1 (6 bases). The V end lost 1 base, the J end lost 1 base, and 10 bases lay between the germline ends. The germline gives CDR1 SGHTA, CDR2 FQGNSA. CDR3 length equals 15 residues. The CDR3 loop reads CASSLGEGGNTEAFF. For the CDR3, the DNA is TGTGCCAGCAGCTTAGGCGAAGGGGGGAACACTGAAGCTTTCTTT.

The chain has TRBV10-3 and TRBJ1-2, with D unclear. The V and J ends lost 0 bases and 5 bases respectively, with 19 bases between them. Germline V gives CDR1 ENHRY, CDR2 SYGVKD. This CDR3 comprises 17 residues. CDR3 bases: TGTGCCATCAGTGAGTCGGGAGCCACCATCCCTATTTATGGCTACACCTTC. As protein: CAISESGATIPIYGYTF.

This sequence joins TRBV30 and TRBJ1-1; 8 nucleotides line up with TRBD1. Germline CDR1 is GTSNPN and CDR2 is SVGIG (reference sequence). V shed 3 bases and J 5 bases; nucleotides not matched to a gene: 8. CDR3 length: 14 residues. DNA of the CDR3: TGTGCCTGGAGCTGGACAGGGAAGGGGACTGAAGCTTTCTTT. Protein product: CAWSWTGKGTEAFF.

V is TRBV24-1 and J is TRBJ2-5; D possibly corresponds to TRBD2 (7 bases). Per germline, CDR1 KGHDR and CDR2 SFDVKD. V was pared by 5 bases and J by 5 bases, with 11 bases between. This CDR3 has 13 amino acids. The CDR3 is CATSGGGAETQYF. In DNA form, the CDR3 reads TGTGCCACCAGTGGCGGGGGCGCGGAGACCCAGTACTTC.

This clone was observed a few times. The rearrangement uses TRBV5-4 and TRBJ2-7; D ambiguous. Trimming took off 7 bases at V and 0 bases at J, with 17 bases between the two ends. The CDR3 totals 15 residues. The germline V gene has CDR1 SGHNT and CDR2 YYREEE (reference sequence). The CDR3 is CASQPTTLSSYEQYF. DNA of the CDR3: TGTGCCAGCCAACCGACAACTCTCAGCTCCTACGAGCAGTACTTC.

A few counts support this clone. The chain combines TRBV21-1 with TRBJ1-4; the D segment call TRBD1 is taken from the table without a DNA check. TRBV21-1 is marked as a pseudogene. There are 15 residues in the CDR3. Written as DNA, the CDR3 is TGTGCCAGCAGCATCCTTACAGGGATCGACGAAAAACTGTTTTTT. Protein: CASSILTGIDEKLFF.

The chain couples TRBV19 to TRBJ1-2; maybe TRBD1 (5 bases). Trimming left V 1 base short and J 4 bases short, with 10 bases between. This CDR3 contains 14 residues. Per the germline V gene, CDR1 is LNHDA and CDR2 is SQIVND (reference sequence). CDR3: CASSIAPRVYGYTF. The DNA of the CDR3 is TGTGCCAGTAGTATAGCCCCCAGGGTCTATGGCTACACCTTC.

The rearrangement joins TRBV27 to TRBJ1-2; 7 bases match TRBD1. Looked up from germline, CDR1 is MNHEY and CDR2 is SMNVEV (reference sequence). J lost 2 bases, V lost 6 bases, and 6 bases had no gene match. This CDR3 has 14 residues. Written as DNA, the CDR3 is TGTGCCAGCAGACCGGGACAGCGCAACTATGGCTACACCTTC. It yields the protein CASRPGQRNYGYTF.

The rearrangement joins TRBV7-7 to TRBJ2-3; D may be TRBD2 (6 bases). CDR3 length: 19 amino acids. V was clipped by 0 bases and J by 0 bases, with 19 bases between them. Germline CDR1 SSHAT, CDR2 FNYEAQ (reference sequence). The CDR3 nucleotides are TGTGCCAGCAGCTTAGCCAGGTCAGAGGAGGGCCAGAGCACAGATACGCAGTATTTT. This encodes CASSLARSEEGQSTDTQYF. The variable domain in full, completed from reference TRBV7-7 and TRBJ2-3, reads GAGVSQSPRYKVTKRGQDVTLRCDPISSHATLYWYQQALGQGPEFLTYFNYEAQPDKSGLPSDRFSAERPEGSISTLTIQRTEQRDSAMYRCASSLARSEEGQSTDTQYFGPGTRLTVL.

This clone has just a few counts. This sequence joins TRBV10-1 and TRBJ2-5, with TRBD2 matching 11 bases. The CDR3 spans 14 residues. Germline V gives CDR1 WNHNN, CDR2 SYGVQD (reference sequence). V shed 6 bases, J shed 2 bases, and the junction held 2 bases outside the gene matches. CDR3 sequence: CASSRLAGQETQYF. Here the CDR3 DNA reads TGCGCCAGCAGCAGACTAGCGGGGCAAGAGACCCAGTACTTC.

This sequence joins TRBV3-1 (or the pseudogene TRBV3-2) and TRBJ1-3, with D uncertain. This CDR3 has 15 amino acids. Germline V lookup: CDR1 LGHDT, CDR2 YNNKEL (reference sequence). V lost 4 bases to trimming and J lost 0 bases, with 10 bases between them. The CDR3: CASSPTALSGNTIYF. CDR3 nucleotide sequence: TGTGCCAGCAGCCCGACTGCGCTCTCTGGAAACACCATATATTTT.

V usage is TRBV4-3 and J usage is TRBJ2-3; 10 positions match TRBD2. V shed 1 base and J 3 bases; nucleotides not matched to a gene: 13. CDR3 length: 19 amino acids. Per germline, CDR1 LGHNA and CDR2 YSLEER. CDR3 in amino acids: CASSQVASGGGPWTDTQYF. CDR3 sequence (DNA): TGCGCCAGCAGCCAAGTAGCGAGCGGGGGGGGCCCCTGGACAGATACGCAGTATTTT.